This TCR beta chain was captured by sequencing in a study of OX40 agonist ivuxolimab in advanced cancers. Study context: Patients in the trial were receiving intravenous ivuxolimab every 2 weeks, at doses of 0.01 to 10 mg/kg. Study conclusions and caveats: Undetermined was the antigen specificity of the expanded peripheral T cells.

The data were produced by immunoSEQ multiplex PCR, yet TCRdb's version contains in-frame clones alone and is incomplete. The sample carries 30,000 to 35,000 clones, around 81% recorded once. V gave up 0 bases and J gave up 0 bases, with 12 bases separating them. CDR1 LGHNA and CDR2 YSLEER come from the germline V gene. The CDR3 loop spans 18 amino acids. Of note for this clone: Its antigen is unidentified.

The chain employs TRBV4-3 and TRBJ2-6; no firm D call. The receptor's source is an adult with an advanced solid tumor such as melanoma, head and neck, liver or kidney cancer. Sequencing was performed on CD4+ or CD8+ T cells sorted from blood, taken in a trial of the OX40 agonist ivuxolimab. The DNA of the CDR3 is TGCGCCAGCAGCCAAGAAGAAAGCGAGCCCTCTGGGGCCAACGTCCTGACTTTC. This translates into CASSQEESEPSGANVLTF.